The 9 T cell receptor beta chains given below trace back to one sample, sequenced in a study of long-term antiretroviral therapy in people with HIV. Sequencing relied on immunoSEQ assay v3.0, run at survey level. The repertoire was sequenced with immunoSEQ multiplex PCR; TCRdb's copy has only in-frame clones and lacks some. The sample yields 40,000 to 60,000 clones, around four fifths seen once. The material sequenced was unsorted PBMCs, taken 0.8 years after starting antiretroviral therapy. These receptor sequences come from a woman aged 18 to 35 with HIV.

The V gene is TRBV14, the J gene TRBJ2-1, with 8 bases that match TRBD2. This CDR3 has 15 amino acids. The V and J ends lost 3 bases and 0 bases, in that order; junction bases with no gene match: 1. Germline CDR1 SGHDN, CDR2 FVKESK. Written as DNA, the CDR3 is TGTGCCAGCAGCCACAGCGGGAGCTCCTACAATGAGCAGTTCTTC. Protein product: CASSHSGSSYNEQFF.

This clone was detected a few times. The rearrangement links TRBV27 to TRBJ2-7; 12 bases match TRBD2. V shed 2 bases and J 4 bases; nucleotides not matched to a gene: 3. The CDR3 runs 15 residues. The germline CDR1 and CDR2 sequences are MNHEY and SMNVEV (reference sequence). CDR3 in DNA: TGTGCCAGCAGTTTACGACTAGCGGGAGTGTACGAGCAGTACTTC. Its protein product is CASSLRLAGVYEQYF.

V gene TRBV28 combines with J gene TRBJ1-2; D is perhaps TRBD1 (6 bases). This CDR3 is built from 14 residues. Germline loops: CDR1 MDHEN, CDR2 SYDVKM. V dropped 7 bases and J dropped 8 bases, with 20 bases sitting between them. The CDR3 sequence: CASMRGKLLGGYTF. The CDR3 DNA follows: TGTGCCAGCATGAGGGGGAAACTTCTAGGGGGCTACACCTTC.

This clone occurred a few times. This rearrangement joins TRBV6-5 to TRBJ1-2; D unclear. V dropped 7 bases and J dropped 2 bases, with 14 bases sitting between them. CDR1 is MNHEY and CDR2 is SVGAGI in the germline V gene. CDR3 length: 14 amino acids. CDR3 sequence (DNA): TGTGCCAGCAACAAAATCGACGGCAACTATGGCTACACCTTC. Amino acids: CASNKIDGNYGYTF.

V usage is TRBV2 and J usage is TRBJ2-7, with TRBD1 matching 8 bases. With 6 bases clipped from V and 3 bases from J, the junction kept 16 bases outside the gene matches. Germline V gene data show CDR1 as SNHLY and CDR2 as FYNNEI. CDR3 length: 17 amino acids. The CDR3 DNA reads as TGTGCCAGCAGATCCGGGACAGGCTCTTTCTCCCTCTACGAGCAGTACTTC. Translated: CASRSGTGSFSLYEQYF.

This clone appeared a single time. V usage is TRBV29-1 and J usage is TRBJ2-7; 11 nucleotides agree with TRBD2. Germline assignment: CDR1 SQVTM and CDR2 ANQGSEA. With 6 bases clipped from V and 0 bases from J, the junction kept 16 bases outside the gene matches. There are 18 residues in the CDR3. CDR3 in DNA: TGCAGCGTCGCGCCGGGACCGGGACTAGCGGCGTCCTCCTACGAGCAGTACTTC. Protein product: CSVAPGPGLAASSYEQYF.

J is TRBJ2-5 and V is TRBV2; D could derive from TRBD1 or TRBD2 (5 bases each). In germline, CDR1 is SNHLY, CDR2 FYNNEI. V was cut by 6 bases and J by 1 base, with 9 bases left in between. The length of the CDR3 is 13 residues. For the CDR3, the DNA is TGTGCCAGCAGGAGGGGCAGCCAAGAGACCCAGTACTTC. Its translation: CASRRGSQETQYF.

The chain uses TRBV5-5 and TRBJ2-1, with D unclear. V gave up 0 bases and J gave up 8 bases, with 6 bases separating them. Germline CDR1 and CDR2: SGHKS and YYEKEE (reference sequence). CDR3 length: 12 amino acids. CDR3 protein: CASSLVPYEQFF. CDR3 DNA sequence: TGTGCCAGCAGCTTGGTTCCCTATGAGCAGTTCTTC.

This sequence joins TRBV9 and TRBJ2-7; 8 nucleotides agree with TRBD1. V was pared by 2 bases and J by 5 bases, with 6 bases of the junction left unmatched. Germline V gene lookup returns CDR1 SGDLS and CDR2 YYNGEE. The CDR3 length is 14 residues. The CDR3 DNA follows: TGTGCCAGCAGCGTGACGACAGGGGTTAACGAGCAGTACTTC. This sequence encodes CASSVTTGVNEQYF.